The 14 T cell receptor beta chains below were found in one sample sequenced in a study of blood T cell repertoires in COVID-19. Clones were read by immunoSEQ multiplex PCR, and TCRdb kept only the in-frame ones, dropping some. The sample lists 190,000 or so clones; 70% to 90% were seen once. The sample consisted of peripheral blood. These receptors came from a man between 35 and 55 years old with active or convalescent COVID-19.

The CDR3 reads CASSVGGSTNEKLFF. The CDR3 DNA is TGTGCCAGCAGCGTAGGAGGGAGTACTAATGAAAAACTGTTTTTT. The chain combines TRBV9 with TRBJ1-4; the D is unclear. The CDR3 totals 15 residues. V was shortened by 0 bases and J by 2 bases, with 8 bases between the two germline ends. Germline V CDR1 and CDR2: SGDLS, YYNGEE.

The chain recombines TRBV27 with TRBJ1-2; possible D gene TRBD1, 6 bases. Trimming stripped 3 bases from V and 0 bases from J, with 17 bases between. Germline values: CDR1 MNHEY, CDR2 SMNVEV (reference sequence). The CDR3 has 17 residues. The CDR3 reads CASSFPDRYTPNYGYTF. The CDR3 bases are TGTGCCAGCAGTTTCCCGGACAGATACACACCTAACTATGGCTACACCTTC.

This clone has a single count. V and J are TRBV4-1 and TRBJ1-6; 7 bases are shared with TRBD1. V gave up 0 bases and J gave up 7 bases; unmatched junction bases: 6. Germline loops: CDR1 MGHRA, CDR2 YSYEKL. The CDR3 has 16 residues. The CDR3 loop reads CASSQDLTGSNSPLHF. In DNA form, the CDR3 reads TGCGCCAGCAGCCAAGATCTGACAGGGAGCAATTCACCCCTCCACTTT.

This clone has more than one count but fewer than ten. The chain couples TRBV29-1 to TRBJ1-2; D not certain. The CDR3 contains 11 residues. Germline CDR1 reads SQVTM; CDR2 reads ANQGSEA. The ends were cut back, 2 bases at V and 9 bases at J, with 10 bases in the middle. The CDR3 bases are TGCAGCGTTGAATTGGAGGAGAGCTACACCTTC. It specifies CSVELEESYTF.

The chain carries TRBV29-1 and TRBJ2-5; 7 bases line up with TRBD2. Trimming took 4 bases from V and 4 from J; bases not matched to a gene: 6. CDR1 and CDR2 (germline): SQVTM, ANQGSEA. This CDR3 contains 13 residues. CDR3 DNA sequence: TGCAGCGTTGTCGGTCTAGCGGTAGAGACCCAGTACTTC. Translating it yields CSVVGLAVETQYF.

The table lists this clone with a count of one. The rearrangement joins TRBV28 to TRBJ2-7, with D possibly matching TRBD1 (6 bases). V shed 6 bases and J shed 3 bases, with 9 bases lying between them. Germline CDR1 reads MDHEN; CDR2 reads SYDVKM. The CDR3 length is 12 residues. CDR3 residues: CASRATGYEQYF. DNA for the CDR3: TGTGCCAGCAGAGCGACAGGCTACGAGCAGTACTTC.

The gene calls are TRBV18 and TRBJ1-1, with TRBD1 identical over 9 bases. CDR1 and CDR2 (germline): KGHSH, LQKENI. The CDR3 contains 15 residues. Trimming at V came to 4 bases and at J to 3 bases, leaving 6 bases not matched to a gene. The CDR3 region has the DNA TGTGCCAGCTCACTGGGGACAGGGATAGACACTGAAGCTTTCTTT. This encodes CASSLGTGIDTEAFF. Based on the CDR3 plus reference TRBV18 and TRBJ1-1, the full variable domain is NAGVMQNPRHLVRRRGQEARLRCSPMKGHSHVYWYRQLPEEGLKFMVYLQKENIIDESGMPKERFSAEFPKEGPSILRIQQVVRGDSAAYFCASSLGTGIDTEAFFGQGTRLTVV.

This clone was found once. This chain connects TRBV6-2 or TRBV6-3 to TRBJ1-5, with a tentative D call TRBD1 (6 bases). Germline V gene data show CDR1 as MNHEY and CDR2 as SVGEGT. V was clipped by 0 bases and J by 9 bases, with 18 bases between them. The CDR3 spans 16 residues. The CDR3 DNA reads as TGTGCCAGCAGTTACTCCACGGGGGGCAGTAGATGGCCCCAGCATTTT. Translated, it gives CASSYSTGGSRWPQHF.

This clone was detected a few times. The chain joins TRBV11-2 to TRBJ1-1; D remains unclear. Trimming stripped 0 bases from V and 6 bases from J, with 11 bases between. The germline V gene has CDR1 SGHAT and CDR2 FQNNGV. The CDR3 loop spans 14 amino acids. The CDR3 sequence: CASSLELSHPEAFF. CDR3 coding DNA: TGTGCCAGCAGCTTAGAGCTCAGTCACCCTGAAGCTTTCTTT.

This rearrangement joins TRBV10-2 to TRBJ1-4; D gene ambiguous. Trimming pared 4 bases from V and 5 bases from J, leaving 14 bases between. This CDR3 contains 15 residues. Germline assignment: CDR1 WSHSY and CDR2 SAAADI. The CDR3 protein is CASSGWAAENEKLFF. The DNA of the CDR3 is TGCGCCAGCAGTGGGTGGGCCGCTGAAAATGAAAAACTGTTTTTT.

In this sample, this clone turned up once. The chain is built from TRBV5-1 and TRBJ1-1; possible D gene TRBD1, 5 bases. Trimming took off 1 base at V and 5 bases at J, with 9 bases between the two ends. The CDR3 is 13 residues long. In germline, CDR1 is SGHRS, CDR2 YFSETQ. CDR3 protein: CASSLQGETEAFF. The CDR3 DNA reads TGCGCCAGCAGCTTGCAAGGGGAAACTGAAGCTTTCTTT.

The chain is built from TRBV5-1 and TRBJ2-7; 9 bases are a match to TRBD1. The CDR3 length is 15 residues. In germline, CDR1 is SGHRS, CDR2 YFSETQ. Trimming removed 0 bases from V and 1 base from J; junction bases left unmatched: 2. The CDR3 is CASSLGGTGSYEQYF. CDR3 nucleotide sequence: TGCGCCAGCAGCTTGGGGGGGACAGGGTCCTACGAGCAGTACTTC.

The rearrangement joins TRBV7-9 to TRBJ1-2; a weak D match, TRBD1 (6 bases). This CDR3 is built from 15 residues. V was shortened by 0 bases and J by 5 bases, with 13 bases between the two germline ends. Germline V gene sequence: CDR1 SEHNR, CDR2 FQNEAQ (reference sequence). The CDR3 is CASSLAKTGAYGYTF. CDR3 DNA: TGTGCCAGCAGCTTAGCAAAGACAGGTGCTTATGGCTACACCTTC.

This clone was detected once. The chain employs TRBV6-5 and TRBJ1-5; D not certain. Germline CDR1 is MNHEY and CDR2 is SVGAGI. The CDR3 runs to 15 residues. Deletions cut 10 bases from V and 1 base from J, with 17 bases between. The CDR3 DNA reads as TGTGCCACCGCAACGGAGAGTTACAGCAATCAGCCCCAGCATTTT. Its translation: CATATESYSNQPQHF.